The TCR beta chain under discussion was sequenced for a study of CD8 T cells in ankylosing spondylitis. General study results and limits: Characteristic, it appeared, of ankylosing spondylitis blood was a TCR beta motif of about eight highly homologous variants.

This clonotype was seen repeatedly, ten times or more. Its antigen is still unknown. Germline V gives CDR1 LGHNA, CDR2 YSLEER. Trimming at V came to 3 bases and at J to 5 bases, leaving 10 bases not matched to a gene. CDR3 length equals 16 residues. MiXCR, applied by TCRdb to the 5' RACE reads, yields one record per CDR3 protein. The sample yields approximately 520,000 distinct CDR3 sequences, roughly 5.2% seen once. The sequence derives from a male donor with ankylosing spondylitis. V is TRBV4-3 and J is TRBJ2-3, with 8 bases identical to TRBD2. Sequencing used blood, either unsorted or a sorted T cell fraction (not recorded which). CDR3 in DNA: TGCGCCAGCAGCCAGGGTGCAGCGGGAGTACAAGATACGCAGTATTTT. Translated: CASSQGAAGVQDTQYF.